The 16 T cell receptor beta chains below come from one sample, sequenced in a study of read filtering for tumor transcriptome and immune sequencing. From 400 to 450 ng of RNA, a library with molecular barcoded alpha/delta and beta/gamma adaptors was made. TCRdb itself ran the reads through MiXCR, one entry per CDR3 protein. The table shows roughly 46,000 distinct CDR3 sequences, with 10% to 15% occurring only once. The specimen was a population of CD138-negative cells sorted from bone marrow. Receptors were obtained from a donor aged 40 or older with multiple myeloma.

As regards this clonotype: A read error may account for a junction end that differs from germline. J is TRBJ2-2 and V is TRBV7-3; possible D gene TRBD1, 5 bases. Germline CDR1 is SGHTA and CDR2 is FQGTGA. CDR3 length equals 17 residues. The CDR3 nucleotides read TGTGCCAGCAGCCTAACGCATGGGGCTAGTCGTGCCGGGGAGCTGTTTTTT. It is translated as CASSLTHGASRAGELFF.

On this clonotype itself: This likely stems from a read error, as it lies one base from a far larger clone. This chain joins TRBV5-6 and TRBJ2-1, with TRBD1 matching over 11 bases. With V trimmed by 2 bases and J by 8 bases, 9 bases remained unmatched. This CDR3 comprises 16 residues. In germline, CDR1 is SGHDT, CDR2 YYEEEE. CDR3 amino acids: CASSLVGTGGYDEQFF. The CDR3 DNA sequence: TGTGCCAGCAGCTTAGTGGGGACAGGGGGTTACGATGAGCAGTTCTTC.

This clonotype showed up many times. The chain carries TRBV20-1 and TRBJ1-5, with D uncertain. The CDR3 loop spans 16 amino acids. Trimming removed 6 bases at V and 6 bases at J, with 24 bases between. In germline, CDR1 is DFQATT, CDR2 SNEGSKA (reference sequence). The CDR3 loop is CSAISRPVRVGQPQHF. The CDR3 DNA follows: TGCAGTGCCATATCACGCCCCGTCCGGGTAGGTCAGCCCCAGCATTTT.

This clonotype was counted ten times or more. The genes are TRBV20-1 and TRBJ1-1; D gene ambiguous. Germline CDR1 reads DFQATT; CDR2 reads SNEGSKA (reference sequence). V was shortened by 1 base and J by 3 bases, with 12 bases between the two germline ends. CDR3 size: 14 residues. The CDR3 protein is CSARASWSDTEAFF. The CDR3 nucleotides are TGCAGTGCTAGAGCCAGCTGGAGTGACACTGAAGCTTTCTTT.

This clonotype was seen ten or more times. The gene calls are TRBV28 and TRBJ2-7; 10 bases are a match to TRBD1. The germline gives CDR1 MDHEN, CDR2 SYDVKM. This CDR3 comprises 16 residues. Trimming took 4 bases from V and 3 from J; bases not matched to a gene: 9. The chain's CDR3 is CASSSPPGQGLYEQYF. CDR3 DNA: TGTGCCAGCAGTTCACCACCGGGACAGGGGCTCTACGAGCAGTACTTC.

This clonotype was recorded at least ten times. This sequence joins TRBV4-1 and TRBJ2-3; D remains unclear. The germline gives CDR1 MGHRA, CDR2 YSYEKL. The V end lost 3 bases, the J end lost 6 bases, and 10 bases lay between the germline ends. The CDR3 is 13 residues long. This CDR3 is CASSHYSADTQYF. The CDR3 nucleotides read TGCGCCAGCAGCCATTACTCCGCGGATACGCAGTATTTT.

This clonotype was recorded many times. This may arise from a read error, as a much more abundant clone is one base away. This chain uses TRBV7-9 with TRBJ2-1; 8 bases line up with TRBD2. The J segment lost 6 bases and the V segment lost 7 bases, leaving 8 bases of the junction unmatched. This CDR3 spans 14 amino acids. Germline V gene lookup returns CDR1 SEHNR and CDR2 FQNEAQ (reference sequence). CDR3 residues: CASTLGGRSNEQFF. DNA of the CDR3: TGTGCCAGCACCTTGGGCGGGAGGAGCAATGAGCAGTTCTTC.

This clonotype occurred many times. The chain employs TRBV7-2 and TRBJ2-1; 8 nucleotides agree with TRBD1. Germline V lookup: CDR1 SGHTA, CDR2 FQGNSA. The CDR3 extends over 16 amino acids. Trimming cost V 1 base and J 3 bases; bases outside gene matches: 5. The CDR3 DNA reads as TGTGCCAGCAGCTTAGACTCCGGGACAGGCTACAATGAGCAGTTCTTC. Protein product: CASSLDSGTGYNEQFF. Using reference TRBV7-2 and TRBJ2-1 for the parts outside the CDR3, the full variable domain is GAGVSQSPSNKVTEKGKDVELRCDPISGHTALYWYRQSLGQGLEFLIYFQGNSAPDKSGLPSDRFSAERTGGSVSTLTIQRTQQEDSAVYLCASSLDSGTGYNEQFFGPGTRLTVL.

This clonotype showed up many times. A much larger clone differs by one base, so this may be a read error. Because the CDR3 is missing its conserved closing phenylalanine or tryptophan, this is likely a read error. Here the CDR3 reads CSAAGRVYNEQFL. DNA for the CDR3: TGCAGTGCCGCGGGCAGGGTTTATAATGAGCAGTTCCTC. The V gene is TRBV20-1, the J gene TRBJ2-1; perhaps D is TRBD1 or TRBD2 (5 bases each). The V gene lost 6 bases and the J gene lost 7 bases, with 16 bases spanning the gap. Germline V lookup: CDR1 DFQATT, CDR2 SNEGSKA (reference sequence). This CDR3 is built from 13 residues.

By frequency in the sample, this clonotype is medium-sized. The chain carries TRBV9 and TRBJ2-1, with 7 bases identical to TRBD2. The V gene end was trimmed by 5 bases and the J gene end by 0 bases; junction bases not matched to a gene: 2. Germline lookup yields CDR1 SGDLS and CDR2 YYNGEE. The CDR3 spans 14 residues. CDR3 region: CASSSSGSYNEQFF. The CDR3 DNA sequence: TGTGCCAGCAGTTCTAGCGGCTCCTACAATGAGCAGTTCTTC.

This clonotype was seen many times. CDR3: CASSQPLTDTEAFF. DNA of the CDR3: TGTGCCAGCAGCCAACCCTTAACGGACACTGAAGCTTTCTTT. The V gene is TRBV3-1, the J gene TRBJ1-1; D remains unclear. CDR3 length equals 14 residues. Trimming took 2 bases from V and 3 from J, leaving 10 bases between them. The V gene's germline CDR1 is LGHDT and CDR2 YNNKEL (reference sequence).

This clonotype was seen repeatedly, ten times or more. J is TRBJ2-1 and V is TRBV5-1, with 9 positions matching TRBD1. The length of the CDR3 is 17 residues. The V and J ends lost 1 base and 7 bases, in that order; junction bases with no gene match: 12. CDR1 SGHRS and CDR2 YFSETQ come from the germline V gene. The CDR3 here is CASSLPPTGQGNNEQFF. CDR3 bases: TGCGCCAGCAGCTTGCCTCCAACGGGACAGGGTAATAATGAGCAGTTCTTC.

This clonotype was recorded many times. The gene calls are TRBV5-1 and TRBJ2-7, with D possibly TRBD1 on 5 matching bases. Germline V gene sequence: CDR1 SGHRS, CDR2 YFSETQ. V lost 5 bases and J 0 bases, leaving 12 bases between the germline ends. The CDR3 is made up of 14 amino acids. CDR3 nucleotides: TGCGCCAGCAGGACAGCAATAATCTCCTACGAGCAGTACTTC. Amino acid sequence: CASRTAIISYEQYF.

This clonotype was detected ten times or more. V and J are TRBV14 and TRBJ2-1, with 7 positions matching TRBD1. Germline trimming cut 4 bases from V and 7 bases from J; bases unmatched to any gene: 19. This CDR3 has 18 amino acids. Germline V gene lookup returns CDR1 SGHDN and CDR2 FVKESK. CDR3 residues: CASSRYDRAPPYGNEQFF. The DNA of the CDR3 is TGTGCCAGCAGCCGGTATGACAGGGCCCCCCCTTATGGGAATGAGCAGTTCTTC. Full variable domain (rest looked up from reference TRBV14 and TRBJ2-1): EAGVTQFPSHSVIEKGQTVTLRCDPISGHDNLYWYRRVMGKEIKFLLHFVKESKQDESGMPNNRFLAERTGGTYSTLKVQPAELEDSGVYFCASSRYDRAPPYGNEQFFGPGTRLTVL.

In this sample, this clonotype turned up many times. V is TRBV30 and J is TRBJ2-3; 8 bases match TRBD1. The germline V gene has CDR1 GTSNPN and CDR2 SVGIG (reference sequence). CDR3 length: 13 residues. The trim removed 8 bases at V and 0 bases at J, leaving 4 bases unmatched. CDR3 sequence (DNA): TGTGCCCGGACAGGGATTAGCACAGATACGCAGTATTTT. Translating gives CARTGISTDTQYF.

The table lists this clonotype with many counts. Written as DNA, the CDR3 is TGTGCCAGCAGCTTTGCAGGGCCTAACACTGAAGCTTTCTTT. Translated: CASSFAGPNTEAFF. V gene TRBV7-9 combines with J gene TRBJ1-1; the D gene is possibly TRBD1 (5 bases). Trimming stripped 3 bases from V and 2 bases from J, with 10 bases between. Germline loops: CDR1 SEHNR, CDR2 FQNEAQ (reference sequence). This CDR3 contains 14 residues.